This T cell receptor (beta chain) was identified during a study of regulatory T cells in long-lasting Graves disease (TCRdb year 2021). Some background on the complete study: Antithyroid drugs had been taken for less than 3 months by newly diagnosed Graves' disease patients. Patients with persistent Graves' disease were compared with patients with newly diagnosed Graves' disease using TCR sequencing and RNA sequencing of peripheral blood. The study took place in China and was registered as a clinical trial. TCR sequencing covered some 13 persistent and some 20 newly diagnosed Graves' disease patients, around 35 samples in total.

Beyond this particular receptor, the publication reports: Lower TCR Shannon entropy and fewer highly expanded clones were observed in persistent Graves' disease patients than in newly diagnosed patients, which suggested clonal expansion. Sequencing and analysis were limited to the TCR beta chain. Persistent patients shared more public clonotypes among themselves (around 3,000) than newly diagnosed patients did (roughly 920). Peripheral blood alone was examined, since thyroid tissue, which constituted the primary lesion, could not be accessed. As a limitation, the authors acknowledged that the small sample size may reduce accuracy. TRBV28, TRBJ1-2 and TRBJ2-5 were preferentially used in persistent disease, while TRBV20-1 and TRBJ2-1 were favored in newly diagnosed disease.

The intended sense of this specimen's time point label: newly diagnosed GD, antithyroid drugs for less than 3 months. For both TCR sequencing and RNA sequencing, RNA was extracted from PBMCs using TRIzol. The diagnosis of Graves' disease was made according to American Thyroid Association guidelines. The patients came from an endocrinology department in Xi'an, China. From each patient, around 9.3 milliliters of peripheral blood was collected into an EDTA anticoagulant tube. Ficoll Paque Plus density gradient separation was used to isolate PBMCs, and no further T cell sorting was performed. RNA quality was checked with an Agilent 2100 Bioanalyzer and agarose gel, and concentration with a NanoDrop 2000. This clonotype was recorded once. Its antigen specificity is not known. This may come from a read error, since a much larger clone is one base off. The CDR3 holds 15 amino acids from the cysteine to the phenylalanine. Only the CDR3 DNA is retained, 45 bases long and in frame from the first base. Per the germline V gene, SGHDN is the CDR1 and FVKESK is the CDR2.

The protocol used for the library was multiplex PCR. The sequencer listed for this sample is Illumina HiSeq 4000. To build TCR beta libraries, CDR3 regions were amplified by Arm-PCR using iRepertoire HTBI primers. PCR products were gel purified before sequencing. The authors' pipeline ran thus. Gene usage analysis of CDR3 amino acid clonotypes relied on the approximately 68 TRBV and 12 to 15 TRBJ segments identified across samples. Filtered high-quality paired reads were merged into contigs using COPE and FqMerger. BLAST was used to align contigs to the IMGT TRBV, TRBD and TRBJ reference genes, and CDR3 was defined following IMGT. Any clonotype with a frequency above 0.1% was classified as a highly expanded clone. Shannon entropy served as the measure of repertoire diversity, while the Gini coefficient captured V-J evenness. Clonotypes shared by more than one individual were considered public. Using fastp at Q25 and MiXCR, TCRdb reprocessed the public reads and kept productive beta chains. Each entry merges the rows of one CDR3 protein and shows their most common DNA and genes. These V and J calls originate from TCRdb's pipeline instead of the authors' own analysis. In this sample the table shows over 350,000 distinct CDR3 sequences, about 15% of which occur a single time. Of the sample, about 7.6% falls within the top ten clones.

The same data also went into a second study, on T cells in Graves' hyperthyroidism and ophthalmopathy. From the second report: A patient counted as having stable Graves' hyperthyroidism if no progression to ophthalmopathy occurred over 18 months of follow-up. Hyperthyroidism patients were aged 18 to 65 years and newly diagnosed, with disease duration of less than 2 months. Any patient with an uncontrolled infection, another autoimmune disease, pregnancy or lactation was excluded. Diagnoses were based on clinical symptoms, serum thyroxine and TRAb, thyroid ultrasound and orbital computed tomography. A first-round RT-PCR of the TCR CDR3 used the HTBI primer set with the Qiagen OneStep RT-PCR kit. Most expanded thyroid clonotypes (frequency above 0.001) were also detected in blood, a finding suggesting that blood repertoires may reflect thyroid immune responses. A 13 V-J signature model separated ophthalmopathy from stable hyperthyroidism, with nearly 90% sensitivity and 81.08% specificity in cross-validation and 80%/75% in testing. In validation, progression to ophthalmopathy was predicted by the model with around 70% sensitivity and around 76% specificity, a median of approximately 6.5 months before onset. TCR V-J signatures able to tell the groups apart were searched for in a discovery cohort of 90 to 100 patients, of whom 43 had Graves' ophthalmopathy and under 65 had stable Graves' hyperthyroidism. An independent validation cohort of 18 to 20 hyperthyroidism patients and about 16 patients who later progressed to ophthalmopathy tested prospective prediction of ophthalmopathy. The 80 to 100 discovery patients were randomly divided into training and test sets at a 7:3 ratio. In addition, the study compared T-cell repertoires in thyroid tissue and in blood from five to seven Graves' hyperthyroidism patients. Once sampling was done, hyperthyroidism patients were given methimazole at a starting dose of 30 mg daily, whereas ophthalmopathy patients were given high-dose intravenous methylprednisolone. A second multiplex PCR round built the libraries, followed by size selection and purification. Libraries were sequenced paired-end with 100 bp reads on an Illumina HiSeq2000. SOAPnuke was used to process the raw data, removing reads that contained adapters or uncalled bases, had a mean Phred below 15, or lacked an exact match to the constant primer or identifier. High-quality paired reads were merged with COPE v1.2.5, and unique nucleotide sequences were defined as clonotypes. MiTCR v1.1 was used to align clonotypes to the IMGT TRBV, TRBD and TRBJ reference segments. Only V-J combinations with frequency above 0.0001, covering roughly 99% of repertoires, were analysed. The TCS score was defined as the ratio of F50 (clonal expansion) to E x V (chaos), calculated using BLOSUM62-based TCRdist between CDR3 peptides within each V-J. Welch's t-statistics and random forest reduced roughly 540 V-J features to roughly 13, which were used in a naive Bayes classifier (R e1071). No statistical method was used to fix the sample size in advance, and group allocation was not hidden from the investigators. The paper describes TCR Vbeta CDR3 sequencing of about 140 peripheral blood samples, made up of 43 ophthalmopathy patients, some 76 hyperthyroidism patients and roughly 17 progressor patients.

Here the chain combines TRBV14 and TRBJ2-7; 12 junctional bases match TRBD2. TRBJ2-1 matches the DNA end more closely, so the J call is doubtful. Sequenced here: peripheral blood mononuclear cells (PBMCs), sampled at new diagnosis, from a patient treated with antithyroid drugs. This clonotype was sampled from a woman between 35 and 50 years old with Graves disease. Donor details come from another sample of the same person, matched by shared clones. The CDR3 here reads CASSLRLAGVYEQFF. The nucleotide sequence is TGTGCCAGCAGCCTTAGACTAGCGGGAGTTTACGAGCAGTTCTTC.